A selection of T cell receptor beta chains follows, all from one sample in a study of radiation and T cells in renal cell carcinoma. Profiling relied on immunoSEQ multiplex PCR, and the TCRdb table lists in-frame clones only, not all of them. The sample includes over 55,000 clones, roughly 79% of them seen just once. The source material was blood, sampled from a patient whose treatment included radiotherapy and nephrectomy. Receptor source: a man in his fifties or sixties with renal cell carcinoma. CDR3s leave out the opening cysteine and the closing phenylalanine or tryptophan.

j_call,v_call,cdr3_aa
TRBJ1-2,TRBV19,ASSQIGLGVRWGYT
TRBJ2-1,TRBV6-5,ASSYVTGGGEQF
TRBJ2-3,TRBV9,ASSPVAETQY
TRBJ1-5,TRBV2,ASSGGTGKNQPQH
TRBJ2-6,TRBV11-1,ASSSDSSGANVLT
TRBJ1-6,TRBV7-2,ASSIRDLTSSYNSPLH
TRBJ1-2,TRBV5-1,ASSLDPDPSGYT
TRBJ2-1,TRBV10-3,AISEPGTSVYNEQF
TRBJ1-1,TRBV6-1,ASSMEMNTEAF
TRBJ2-7,TRBV6-6,AVRPGGGGEQY
TRBJ2-2,TRBV7-3,ASRGTGSGELF
TRBJ1-5,TRBV4-1,ASSQDLRGRGNQPQH
TRBJ1-1,TRBV7-6,ASSSGSGGTEAF
TRBJ2-3,TRBV30,AWSGDVTQY
TRBJ2-3,TRBV7-9,ASSPDSVSTDTQY
TRBJ1-5,TRBV10-3,AISENNQPQH
TRBJ1-1,TRBV9,ASSGSANTEAF
TRBJ2-1,TRBV28,ASRTFRHSYNEQF
TRBJ2-7,TRBV4-3,ASSPQVGTGDYEQY
TRBJ2-3,TRBV5-1,ASSLSGVSTDTQY
TRBJ2-3,TRBV27,ASSLSISDTQY
TRBJ2-1,TRBV7-9,ASSLEEALPEQF
TRBJ2-1,TRBV7-2,ASSLVLGADNEQF
TRBJ2-1,TRBV7-8,ASQPGRSSYNEQF
TRBJ2-7,TRBV5-1,ASSPRGGATYEQY
TRBJ2-1,TRBV5-1,ASSLATSGRGNEQF
TRBJ1-5,TRBV6-6,ASSYSGEGNQPQH
TRBJ2-5,TRBV19,ASSIGGETQY
TRBJ1-1,TRBV5-4,ASSLPTDMNTEAF
TRBJ1-4,TRBV6-1,ASSGRGTSEKLF
TRBJ2-1,TRBV29-1,SVYGPQNEQF
TRBJ1-3,TRBV7-7,ASSLTWPPGNTIY
TRBJ2-1,TRBV7-9,ASSLDGPRDNEQF
TRBJ1-3,TRBV5-6,ASSEPGTGNTIY
TRBJ2-7,TRBV4-3,ASSQDSSGYEQY
TRBJ2-5,TRBV27,ASSLWDRQETQY
TRBJ1-1,TRBV11-2,ASSADRDTAEAF
TRBJ2-5,TRBV15,ATSRASSVQETQY
TRBJ1-2,TRBV7-8,ASSLTGDRSYGYT
TRBJ2-1,TRBV18,ASSPRTSGGMSHEQF
TRBJ2-1,TRBV5-1,ASSLAKGLAAGGSNEQF
TRBJ1-3,TRBV5-1,ASTPGSGNTIY
TRBJ2-2,TRBV5-1,ASSLAGRANTGELF
TRBJ2-2,TRBV30,AWSGGTGRNTGELF
TRBJ2-1,TRBV6-5,ASSYSVREGQF
TRBJ2-3,TRBV27,ASSSPGRADTQY
TRBJ2-3,TRBV6-5,ASSYFQGNTQY
TRBJ2-5,TRBV5-1,ASSLDGTSIETQY
TRBJ2-2,TRBV19,ASQGGANTGELF
TRBJ2-3,TRBV11-2,ASSLGGQGSTDTQY
TRBJ2-3,TRBV6-5,ASRESGTSGDTQY
TRBJ2-1,TRBV7-8,AGGGDSPYNEQF
TRBJ2-6,TRBV25-1,ASSDPLGWSSGANVLT